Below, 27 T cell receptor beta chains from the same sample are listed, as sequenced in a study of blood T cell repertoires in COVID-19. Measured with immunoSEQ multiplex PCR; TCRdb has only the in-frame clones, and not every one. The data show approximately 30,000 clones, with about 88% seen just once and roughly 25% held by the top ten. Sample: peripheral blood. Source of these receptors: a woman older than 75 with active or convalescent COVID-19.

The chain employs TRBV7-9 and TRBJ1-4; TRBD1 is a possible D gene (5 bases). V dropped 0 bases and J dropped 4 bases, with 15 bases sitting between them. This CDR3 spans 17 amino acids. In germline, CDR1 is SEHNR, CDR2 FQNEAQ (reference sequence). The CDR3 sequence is CASSLASQGRGNEKLFF. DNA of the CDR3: TGTGCCAGCAGCTTAGCTTCTCAGGGAAGGGGTAATGAAAAACTGTTTTTT.

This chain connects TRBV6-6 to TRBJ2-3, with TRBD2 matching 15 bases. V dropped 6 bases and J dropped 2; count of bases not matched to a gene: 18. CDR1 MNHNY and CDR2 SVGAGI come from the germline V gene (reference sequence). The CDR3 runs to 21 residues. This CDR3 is CASSLLPGLAGGQADTDTQYF. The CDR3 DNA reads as TGTGCCAGCAGCCTTCTCCCGGGACTAGCGGGGGGCCAGGCTGACACAGATACGCAGTATTTT.

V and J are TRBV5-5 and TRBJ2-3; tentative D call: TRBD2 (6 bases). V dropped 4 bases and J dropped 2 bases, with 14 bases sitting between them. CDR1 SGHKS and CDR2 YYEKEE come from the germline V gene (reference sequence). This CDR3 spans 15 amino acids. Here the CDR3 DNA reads TGTGCCAGCAGCGGAGGGGCTCACTACACAGATACGCAGTATTTT. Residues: CASSGGAHYTDTQYF.

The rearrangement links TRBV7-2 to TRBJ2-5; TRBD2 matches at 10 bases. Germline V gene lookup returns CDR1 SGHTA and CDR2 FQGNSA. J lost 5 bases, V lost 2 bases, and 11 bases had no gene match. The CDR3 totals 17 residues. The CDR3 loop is CASSLISGGAFRETQYF. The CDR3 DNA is TGTGCCAGCAGCTTAATCAGCGGGGGGGCTTTCAGGGAGACCCAGTACTTC.

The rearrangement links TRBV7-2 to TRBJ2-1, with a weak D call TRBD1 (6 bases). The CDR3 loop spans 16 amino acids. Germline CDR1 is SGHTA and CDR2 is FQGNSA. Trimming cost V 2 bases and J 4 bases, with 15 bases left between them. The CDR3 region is CASSLSRGQAYNEQFF. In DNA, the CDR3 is TGTGCCAGCAGCTTAAGCCGGGGACAAGCTTACAATGAGCAGTTCTTC.

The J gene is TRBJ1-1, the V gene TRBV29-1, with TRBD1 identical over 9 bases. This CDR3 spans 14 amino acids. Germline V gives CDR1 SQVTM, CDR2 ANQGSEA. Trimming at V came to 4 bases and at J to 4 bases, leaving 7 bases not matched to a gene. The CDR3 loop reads CSVVRTGEFTEAFF. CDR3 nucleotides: TGCAGCGTTGTTCGGACAGGGGAATTCACTGAAGCTTTCTTT.

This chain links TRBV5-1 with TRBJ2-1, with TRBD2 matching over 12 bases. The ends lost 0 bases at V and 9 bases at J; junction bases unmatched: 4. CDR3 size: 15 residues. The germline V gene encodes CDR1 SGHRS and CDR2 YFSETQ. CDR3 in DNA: TGCGCCAGCAGCTTGGTGACTAGCGGGGGTGGTGAGCAGTTCTTC. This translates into CASSLVTSGGGEQFF.

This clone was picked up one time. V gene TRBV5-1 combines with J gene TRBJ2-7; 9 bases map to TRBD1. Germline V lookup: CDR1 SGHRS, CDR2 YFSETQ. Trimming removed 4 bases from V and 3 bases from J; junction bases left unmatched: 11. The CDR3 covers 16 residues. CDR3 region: CASSPVPGQGGYEQYF. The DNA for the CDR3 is TGCGCCAGCAGCCCGGTCCCGGGACAGGGAGGCTACGAGCAGTACTTC.

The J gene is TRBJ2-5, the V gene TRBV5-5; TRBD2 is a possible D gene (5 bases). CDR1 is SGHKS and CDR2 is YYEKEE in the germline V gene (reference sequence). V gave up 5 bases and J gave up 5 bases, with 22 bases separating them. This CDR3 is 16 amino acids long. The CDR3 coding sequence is TGTGCCAGCAGTTACGGAGACTACCCGTACGGGGAGACCCAGTACTTC. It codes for CASSYGDYPYGETQYF.

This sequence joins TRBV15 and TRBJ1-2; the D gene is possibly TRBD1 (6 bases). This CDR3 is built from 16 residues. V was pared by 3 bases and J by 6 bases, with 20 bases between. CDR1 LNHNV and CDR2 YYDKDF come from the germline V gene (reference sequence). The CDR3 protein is CATSRVDAWAGDGYTF. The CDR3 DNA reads TGTGCCACCAGCAGGGTGGATGCGTGGGCAGGGGATGGCTACACCTTC.

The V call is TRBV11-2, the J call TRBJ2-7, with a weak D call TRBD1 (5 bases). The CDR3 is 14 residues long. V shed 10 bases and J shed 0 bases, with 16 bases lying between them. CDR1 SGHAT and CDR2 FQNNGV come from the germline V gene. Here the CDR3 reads CATKVFTGSYEQYF. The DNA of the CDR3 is TGTGCCACTAAAGTCTTTACAGGCTCCTACGAGCAGTACTTC. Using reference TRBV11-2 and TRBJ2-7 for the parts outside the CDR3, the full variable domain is EAGVAQSPRYKIIEKRQSVAFWCNPISGHATLYWYQQILGQGPKLLIQFQNNGVVDDSQLPKDRFSAERLKGVDSTLKIQPAKLEDSAVYLCATKVFTGSYEQYFGPGTRLTVT.

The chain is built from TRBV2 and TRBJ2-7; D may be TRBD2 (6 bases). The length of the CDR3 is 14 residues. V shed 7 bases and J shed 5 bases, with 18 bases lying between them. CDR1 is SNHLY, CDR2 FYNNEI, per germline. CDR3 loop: CASNGAGQKDEQYF. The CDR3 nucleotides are TGTGCCAGCAACGGGGCGGGGCAAAAGGACGAGCAGTACTTC.

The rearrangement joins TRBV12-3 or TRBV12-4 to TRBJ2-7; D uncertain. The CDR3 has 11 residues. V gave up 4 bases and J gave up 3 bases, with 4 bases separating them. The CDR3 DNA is TGTGCCAGCAGTTCCTACTACGAGCAGTACTTC. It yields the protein CASSSYYEQYF.

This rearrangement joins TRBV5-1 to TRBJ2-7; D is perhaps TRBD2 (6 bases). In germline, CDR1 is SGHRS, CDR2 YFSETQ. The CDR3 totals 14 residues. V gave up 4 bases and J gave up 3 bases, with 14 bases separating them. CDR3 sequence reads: CASSRGTGGYEQYF. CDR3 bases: TGCGCCAGCAGCCGGGGAACCGGGGGCTACGAGCAGTACTTC.

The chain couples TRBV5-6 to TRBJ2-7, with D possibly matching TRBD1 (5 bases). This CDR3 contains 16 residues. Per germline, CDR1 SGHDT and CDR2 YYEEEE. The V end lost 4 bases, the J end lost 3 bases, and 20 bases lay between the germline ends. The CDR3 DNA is TGTGCCAGCAGCATAGGTCCCAGGGTTGGGGACTACGAGCAGTACTTC. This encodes CASSIGPRVGDYEQYF.

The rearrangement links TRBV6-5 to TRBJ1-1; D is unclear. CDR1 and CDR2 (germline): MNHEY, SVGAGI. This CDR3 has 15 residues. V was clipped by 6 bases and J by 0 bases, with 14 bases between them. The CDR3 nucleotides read TGTGCCAGCAGCCCACCGGAGGGCATGAACACTGAAGCTTTCTTT. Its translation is CASSPPEGMNTEAFF.

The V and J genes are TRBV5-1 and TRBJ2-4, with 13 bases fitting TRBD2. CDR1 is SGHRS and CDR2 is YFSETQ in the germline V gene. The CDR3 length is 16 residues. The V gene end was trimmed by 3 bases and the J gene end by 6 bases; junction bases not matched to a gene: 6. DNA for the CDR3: TGCGCCAGCAGCTCCCGGACTAGCGGGGGCGGAAACATTCAGTACTTC. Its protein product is CASSSRTSGGGNIQYF.

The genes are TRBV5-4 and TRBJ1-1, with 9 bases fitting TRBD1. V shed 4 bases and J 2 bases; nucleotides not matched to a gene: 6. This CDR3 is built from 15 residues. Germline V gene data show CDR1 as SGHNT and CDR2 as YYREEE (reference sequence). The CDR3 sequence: CASSPQTGGNTEAFF. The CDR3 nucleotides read TGTGCCAGCAGCCCCCAGACAGGGGGAAACACTGAAGCTTTCTTT. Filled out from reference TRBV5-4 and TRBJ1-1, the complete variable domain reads ETGVTQSPTHLIKTRGQQVTLRCSSQSGHNTVSWYQQALGQGPQFIFQYYREEENGRGNFPPRFSGLQFPNYSSELNVNALELDDSALYLCASSPQTGGNTEAFFGQGTRLTVV.

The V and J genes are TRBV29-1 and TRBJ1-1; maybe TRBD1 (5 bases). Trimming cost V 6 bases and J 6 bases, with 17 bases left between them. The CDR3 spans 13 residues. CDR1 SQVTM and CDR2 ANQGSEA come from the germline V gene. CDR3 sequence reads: CSVVVQGPSEAFF. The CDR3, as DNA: TGCAGCGTAGTCGTTCAGGGCCCCTCTGAAGCTTTCTTT.

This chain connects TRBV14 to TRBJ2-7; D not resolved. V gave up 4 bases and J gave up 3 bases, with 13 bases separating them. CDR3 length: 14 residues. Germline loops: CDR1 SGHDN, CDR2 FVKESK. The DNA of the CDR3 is TGTGCCAGCAGCCGAAAATACGACAACTACGAGCAGTACTTC. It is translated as CASSRKYDNYEQYF.

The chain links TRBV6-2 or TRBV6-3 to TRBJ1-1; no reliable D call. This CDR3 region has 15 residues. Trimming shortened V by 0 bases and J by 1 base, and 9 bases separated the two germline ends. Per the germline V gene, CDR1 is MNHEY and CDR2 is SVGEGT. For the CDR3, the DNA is TGTGCCAGCAGTTACTCGACACTCAGGAACACTGAAGCTTTCTTT. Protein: CASSYSTLRNTEAFF.

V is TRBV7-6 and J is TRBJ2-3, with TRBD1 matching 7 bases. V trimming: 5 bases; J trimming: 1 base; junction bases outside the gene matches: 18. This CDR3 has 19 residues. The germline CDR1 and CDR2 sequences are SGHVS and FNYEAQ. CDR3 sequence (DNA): TGTGCCAGCAGCCAGAAGGGACAGTCTTCCGACTTTCGCACAGATACGCAGTATTTT. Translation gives CASSQKGQSSDFRTDTQYF.

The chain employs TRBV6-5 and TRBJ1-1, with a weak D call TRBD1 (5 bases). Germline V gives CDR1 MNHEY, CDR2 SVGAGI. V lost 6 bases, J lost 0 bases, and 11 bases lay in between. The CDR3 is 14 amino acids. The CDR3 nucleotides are TGTGCCAGCAGACCGACAGTCATGAACACTGAAGCTTTCTTT. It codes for CASRPTVMNTEAFF.

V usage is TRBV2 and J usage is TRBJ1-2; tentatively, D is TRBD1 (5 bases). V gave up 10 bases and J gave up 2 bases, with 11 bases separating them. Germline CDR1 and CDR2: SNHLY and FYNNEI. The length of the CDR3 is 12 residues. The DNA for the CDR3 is TGTGCCACCACGACAGACAACTATGGCTACACCTTC. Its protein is CATTTDNYGYTF.

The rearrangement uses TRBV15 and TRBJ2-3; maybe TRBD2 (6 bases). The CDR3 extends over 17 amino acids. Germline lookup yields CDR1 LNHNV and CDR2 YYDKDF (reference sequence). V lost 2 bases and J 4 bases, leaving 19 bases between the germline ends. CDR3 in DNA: TGTGCCACCAGCAGAACCCCGGGACTCGGGCGGGCAGATACGCAGTATTTT. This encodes CATSRTPGLGRADTQYF.

CDR3 residues: CAIRQGAANEKLFF. The CDR3, as DNA: TGTGCCATCAGACAGGGGGCGGCTAATGAAAAACTGTTTTTT. The V and J genes are TRBV10-3 and TRBJ1-4; 9 bases fit TRBD1. CDR3 size: 14 residues. Per the germline V gene, CDR1 is ENHRY and CDR2 is SYGVKD. V lost 6 bases and J lost 3; bases outside the gene matches: 2.

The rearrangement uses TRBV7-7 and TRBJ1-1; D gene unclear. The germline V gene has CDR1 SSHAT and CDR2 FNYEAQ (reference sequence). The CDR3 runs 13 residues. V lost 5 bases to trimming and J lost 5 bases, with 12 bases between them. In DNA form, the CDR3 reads TGTGCCAGCAGCCCAGCGTTTGGGACTGAAGCTTTCTTT. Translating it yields CASSPAFGTEAFF.